The 23 T cell receptor beta chains listed next were all sequenced from one sample in a study of Ad26.COV2.S vaccination and SARS-CoV-2 variants. As for treatment: 15 to 20 received Ad26.COV2.S at low or high dose, single or two shots; roughly five received placebo; per-sample allocation not given. Collection of samples fell on day 63 after the first vaccine or placebo injection. Profiled with immunoSEQ multiplex PCR; TCRdb holds only in-frame clones, not every one. This table has around 320,000 clones, roughly 84% appearing once. The sample consisted of peripheral blood, taken in a trial of Ad26.COV2.S vaccine versus placebo. Receptors were obtained from a person between 18 and 65 years old who received the Ad26.COV2.S COVID-19 vaccine or a placebo.

The gene calls are TRBV5-1 and TRBJ2-2, with 8 positions matching TRBD1. Unmatched junction bases numbered 2, after V lost 2 bases and J lost 2 bases. Germline loops: CDR1 SGHRS, CDR2 YFSETQ. The CDR3 is made up of 15 amino acids. CDR3: CASSLQGGNTGELFF. The CDR3 region has the DNA TGCGCCAGCAGCTTACAGGGGGGTAACACCGGGGAGCTGTTTTTT.

V is TRBV4-3 and J is TRBJ2-6, with TRBD1 matching 8 bases. This CDR3 spans 20 amino acids. V dropped 3 bases and J dropped 1; count of bases not matched to a gene: 14. The germline gives CDR1 LGHNA, CDR2 YSLEER. Here the CDR3 DNA reads TGCGCCAGCAGCCACGGGCGGGTCGGCAGGGGGCTGTCTGGGGCCAACGTCCTGACTTTC. Residues: CASSHGRVGRGLSGANVLTF.

The rearrangement links TRBV7-2 to TRBJ1-3; the D is unclear. V shed 2 bases and J shed 0 bases, with 5 bases lying between them. CDR3 length: 14 residues. CDR1 and CDR2 (germline): SGHTA, FQGNSA. The CDR3 reads CASSLRNSGNTIYF. CDR3 nucleotides: TGTGCCAGCAGCTTAAGGAACTCTGGAAACACCATATATTTT. The variable domain in full, completed from reference TRBV7-2 and TRBJ1-3, reads GAGVSQSPSNKVTEKGKDVELRCDPISGHTALYWYRQSLGQGLEFLIYFQGNSAPDKSGLPSDRFSAERTGGSVSTLTIQRTQQEDSAVYLCASSLRNSGNTIYFGEGSWLTVV.

Concerning this clone itself: This sample also contains other DNA sequences that code for the same CDR3. J is TRBJ2-1 and V is TRBV5-1; 12 nucleotides line up with TRBD1. V lost 0 bases to trimming and J lost 4 bases; unmatched junction nucleotides: 2. Germline CDR1 SGHRS, CDR2 YFSETQ. The CDR3 covers 16 residues. The CDR3 region has the DNA TGCGCCAGCAGCTTGGCGGGACAGGGGGCATACAATGAGCAGTTCTTC. The encoded protein is CASSLAGQGAYNEQFF.

The chain uses TRBV6-6 and TRBJ1-5, with D unresolved. The ends were cut back, 11 bases at V and 0 bases at J, with 11 bases in the middle. The germline gives CDR1 MNHNY, CDR2 SVGAGI (reference sequence). The CDR3 totals 13 residues. The chain's CDR3 is CACMKSSNQPQHF. The DNA for the CDR3 is TGTGCCTGCATGAAAAGTAGCAATCAGCCCCAGCATTTT.

The table lists this clone with a count of one. The V call is TRBV5-1, the J call TRBJ2-2; 13 positions match TRBD2. With V trimmed by 4 bases and J by 0 bases, 12 bases remained unmatched. Germline loops: CDR1 SGHRS, CDR2 YFSETQ. The length of the CDR3 is 20 residues. This CDR3 reads CASSPGGLAGPRANTGELFF. The CDR3 DNA sequence: TGCGCCAGCAGCCCGGGGGGACTAGCGGGGCCCAGAGCGAACACCGGGGAGCTGTTTTTT. The whole variable domain, remainder taken from reference TRBV5-1 and TRBJ2-2, is KAGVTQTPRYLIKTRGQQVTLSCSPISGHRSVSWYQQTPGQGLQFLFEYFSETQRNKGNFPGRFSGRQFSNSRSEMNVSTLELGDSALYLCASSPGGLAGPRANTGELFFGEGSRLTVL.

The rearrangement joins TRBV6-6 to TRBJ1-2, with D possibly TRBD1 on 5 matching bases. Germline CDR1 MNHNY, CDR2 SVGAGI (reference sequence). The CDR3 has 15 amino acids. With 1 base removed from V and 8 bases from J, the gap between germline ends came to 17 bases. This chain's CDR3 is CASSYFGTHSGGYTF. CDR3 DNA: TGTGCCAGCAGTTACTTCGGGACCCACTCCGGCGGCTACACCTTC.

The chain recombines TRBV6-5 with TRBJ1-1; 8 bases agree with TRBD1. CDR1 and CDR2 (germline): MNHEY, SVGAGI. V shed 6 bases and J 10 bases; nucleotides not matched to a gene: 13. The CDR3 length is 14 residues. The CDR3 nucleotides read TGTGCCAGCAGAAGGACAGGGAGCGACGCGGGAGCTTTCTTT. Translated: CASRRTGSDAGAFF.

The CDR3 nucleotides are TGTGCCACCAGCAGACAGGGCTACCAGCCCCAGCATTTT. Its protein is CATSRQGYQPQHF. The rearrangement joins TRBV15 to TRBJ1-5, with TRBD1 as a possible D gene (5 bases). The CDR3 sequence is 13 residues long. The ends were cut back, 2 bases at V and 7 bases at J, with 9 bases in the middle. CDR1 LNHNV and CDR2 YYDKDF come from the germline V gene (reference sequence).

This clone has a handful of counts. The chain carries TRBV2 and TRBJ1-1, with no clear D. CDR1 and CDR2 (germline): SNHLY, FYNNEI. With 4 bases removed from V and 0 bases from J, the gap between germline ends came to 6 bases. The length of the CDR3 is 13 residues. This CDR3 reads CASSAPLNTEAFF. CDR3 in DNA: TGTGCCAGCAGTGCTCCTTTGAACACTGAAGCTTTCTTT.

This clone was counted a few times. The gene calls are TRBV5-6 and TRBJ2-3, with TRBD2 as a possible D gene (6 bases). The germline CDR1 and CDR2 sequences are SGHDT and YYEEEE. This CDR3 has 15 amino acids. V shed 4 bases and J shed 2 bases, with 14 bases lying between them. CDR3 nucleotide sequence: TGTGCCAGCAGCCGGATCGGGGGAAACACAGATACGCAGTATTTT. This translates into CASSRIGGNTDTQYF. Full variable domain (rest looked up from reference TRBV5-6 and TRBJ2-3): DAGVTQSPTHLIKTRGQQVTLRCSPKSGHDTVSWYQQALGQGPQFIFQYYEEEERQRGNFPDRFSGHQFPNYSSELNVNALLLGDSALYLCASSRIGGNTDTQYFGPGTRLTVL.

The gene calls are TRBV30 and TRBJ1-2, with D possibly matching TRBD1 (6 bases). From germline, CDR1 is GTSNPN and CDR2 SVGIG (reference sequence). The CDR3 is 13 residues long. V was trimmed by 5 bases and J by 3 bases, leaving 13 bases between them. The CDR3 is CAWQGPSHYGYTF. CDR3 in DNA: TGTGCCTGGCAGGGGCCCAGTCACTATGGCTACACCTTC.

This chain connects TRBV5-6 to TRBJ2-6, with a possible D match to TRBD2 (6 bases). The length of the CDR3 is 18 residues. The germline V gene encodes CDR1 SGHDT and CDR2 YYEEEE. V lost 1 base, J lost 0 bases, and 14 bases lay in between. CDR3 DNA sequence: TGTGCCAGCAGCTTGCCCGGGAGCCTAGCCTCTGGGGCCAACGTCCTGACTTTC. Its translation is CASSLPGSLASGANVLTF.

There are a few counts of this clone. V gene TRBV7-9 combines with J gene TRBJ1-3; D unclear. There are 13 residues in the CDR3. Trimming left V 6 bases short and J 0 bases short, with 6 bases between. CDR1 is SEHNR and CDR2 is FQNEAQ in the germline V gene (reference sequence). The CDR3 spells CASRPNSGNTIYF. CDR3 coding DNA: TGTGCCAGCAGACCAAACTCTGGAAACACCATATATTTT.

The chain has TRBV7-2 and TRBJ1-2; TRBD1 agrees at 11 bases. The CDR3 has 15 residues. The V segment lost 1 base and the J segment 7 bases; nucleotides outside the gene matches: 5. Germline V gene data show CDR1 as SGHTA and CDR2 as FQGNSA. For the CDR3, the DNA is TGTGCCAGCAGCTTAGGAGGTGGGACAGGGGGTGGCTACACCTTC. Translation: CASSLGGGTGGGYTF.

The chain carries TRBV27 and TRBJ1-1, with 9 bases aligning to TRBD1. CDR3 size: 14 residues. V lost 3 bases, J lost 1 base, and 0 bases stayed unmatched. Germline CDR1 reads MNHEY; CDR2 reads SMNVEV (reference sequence). The CDR3 region is CASSLDRGNTEAFF. The CDR3 coding sequence is TGTGCCAGCAGTTTGGACAGGGGGAACACTGAAGCTTTCTTT.

The J gene is TRBJ2-5, the V gene TRBV10-3, with D unclear. This CDR3 is 14 amino acids long. The V end was cut by 2 bases, the J end by 4 bases, with 11 bases between. The germline gives CDR1 ENHRY, CDR2 SYGVKD. CDR3 nucleotide sequence: TGTGCCATCAGTGAGGTAGGGCGTAGAGAGACCCAGTACTTC. Protein: CAISEVGRRETQYF.

The V call is TRBV6-6, the J call TRBJ1-1; a weak D match, TRBD1 (5 bases). V lost 7 bases, J lost 10 bases, and 13 bases lay in between. CDR1 is MNHNY, CDR2 SVGAGI, per germline (reference sequence). CDR3 size: 11 residues. The CDR3 spells CASITGSGAFF. DNA of the CDR3: TGTGCCAGCATAACAGGATCAGGAGCTTTCTTT.

CDR3 DNA: TGTGCCAGCAGCCGCCTGGGGGGCGGGGGGGCACACAATGAGCAGTTCTTC. Protein sequence: CASSRLGGGGAHNEQFF. The chain is built from TRBV7-7 and TRBJ2-1, with 9 bases lining up with TRBD2. There are 17 residues in the CDR3. Unmatched junction bases numbered 13, after V lost 5 bases and J lost 5 bases. The germline gives CDR1 SSHAT, CDR2 FNYEAQ (reference sequence).

V is TRBV5-1 and J is TRBJ1-1, with D possibly being TRBD1 (6 bases). The CDR3 consists of 17 residues. V was pared by 2 bases and J by 5 bases, with 22 bases between. Germline V gene sequence: CDR1 SGHRS, CDR2 YFSETQ. CDR3 in DNA: TGCGCCAGCAGCTTAAACCCCCTTGGGCAGGGGTTGACTGAAGCTTTCTTT. It translates to CASSLNPLGQGLTEAFF.

The chain is built from TRBV2 and TRBJ1-2; the D is unclear. V lost 6 bases to trimming and J lost 8 bases, with 19 bases between them. The CDR3 loop spans 14 amino acids. CDR1 SNHLY and CDR2 FYNNEI come from the germline V gene. Here the CDR3 reads CASSGESLGGGYTF. CDR3 nucleotides: TGTGCCAGCAGCGGAGAAAGTTTGGGAGGCGGCTACACCTTC.

The rearrangement uses TRBV29-1 and TRBJ2-5; no reliable D call. From germline, CDR1 is SQVTM and CDR2 ANQGSEA. Trimming took off 7 bases at V and 4 bases at J, with 10 bases between the two ends. There are 11 residues in the CDR3. In nucleotides, the CDR3 is TGCAGCGGTAAAAGAGCAGAGACCCAGTACTTC. It encodes CSGKRAETQYF.

The rearrangement links TRBV30 to TRBJ2-6; no clear D. This CDR3 comprises 14 residues. Germline V gene lookup returns CDR1 GTSNPN and CDR2 SVGIG (reference sequence). V was clipped by 1 base and J by 0 bases, with 4 bases between them. CDR3 region: CAWSGHSGANVLTF. The DNA of the CDR3 is TGTGCCTGGAGTGGGCACTCTGGGGCCAACGTCCTGACTTTC.